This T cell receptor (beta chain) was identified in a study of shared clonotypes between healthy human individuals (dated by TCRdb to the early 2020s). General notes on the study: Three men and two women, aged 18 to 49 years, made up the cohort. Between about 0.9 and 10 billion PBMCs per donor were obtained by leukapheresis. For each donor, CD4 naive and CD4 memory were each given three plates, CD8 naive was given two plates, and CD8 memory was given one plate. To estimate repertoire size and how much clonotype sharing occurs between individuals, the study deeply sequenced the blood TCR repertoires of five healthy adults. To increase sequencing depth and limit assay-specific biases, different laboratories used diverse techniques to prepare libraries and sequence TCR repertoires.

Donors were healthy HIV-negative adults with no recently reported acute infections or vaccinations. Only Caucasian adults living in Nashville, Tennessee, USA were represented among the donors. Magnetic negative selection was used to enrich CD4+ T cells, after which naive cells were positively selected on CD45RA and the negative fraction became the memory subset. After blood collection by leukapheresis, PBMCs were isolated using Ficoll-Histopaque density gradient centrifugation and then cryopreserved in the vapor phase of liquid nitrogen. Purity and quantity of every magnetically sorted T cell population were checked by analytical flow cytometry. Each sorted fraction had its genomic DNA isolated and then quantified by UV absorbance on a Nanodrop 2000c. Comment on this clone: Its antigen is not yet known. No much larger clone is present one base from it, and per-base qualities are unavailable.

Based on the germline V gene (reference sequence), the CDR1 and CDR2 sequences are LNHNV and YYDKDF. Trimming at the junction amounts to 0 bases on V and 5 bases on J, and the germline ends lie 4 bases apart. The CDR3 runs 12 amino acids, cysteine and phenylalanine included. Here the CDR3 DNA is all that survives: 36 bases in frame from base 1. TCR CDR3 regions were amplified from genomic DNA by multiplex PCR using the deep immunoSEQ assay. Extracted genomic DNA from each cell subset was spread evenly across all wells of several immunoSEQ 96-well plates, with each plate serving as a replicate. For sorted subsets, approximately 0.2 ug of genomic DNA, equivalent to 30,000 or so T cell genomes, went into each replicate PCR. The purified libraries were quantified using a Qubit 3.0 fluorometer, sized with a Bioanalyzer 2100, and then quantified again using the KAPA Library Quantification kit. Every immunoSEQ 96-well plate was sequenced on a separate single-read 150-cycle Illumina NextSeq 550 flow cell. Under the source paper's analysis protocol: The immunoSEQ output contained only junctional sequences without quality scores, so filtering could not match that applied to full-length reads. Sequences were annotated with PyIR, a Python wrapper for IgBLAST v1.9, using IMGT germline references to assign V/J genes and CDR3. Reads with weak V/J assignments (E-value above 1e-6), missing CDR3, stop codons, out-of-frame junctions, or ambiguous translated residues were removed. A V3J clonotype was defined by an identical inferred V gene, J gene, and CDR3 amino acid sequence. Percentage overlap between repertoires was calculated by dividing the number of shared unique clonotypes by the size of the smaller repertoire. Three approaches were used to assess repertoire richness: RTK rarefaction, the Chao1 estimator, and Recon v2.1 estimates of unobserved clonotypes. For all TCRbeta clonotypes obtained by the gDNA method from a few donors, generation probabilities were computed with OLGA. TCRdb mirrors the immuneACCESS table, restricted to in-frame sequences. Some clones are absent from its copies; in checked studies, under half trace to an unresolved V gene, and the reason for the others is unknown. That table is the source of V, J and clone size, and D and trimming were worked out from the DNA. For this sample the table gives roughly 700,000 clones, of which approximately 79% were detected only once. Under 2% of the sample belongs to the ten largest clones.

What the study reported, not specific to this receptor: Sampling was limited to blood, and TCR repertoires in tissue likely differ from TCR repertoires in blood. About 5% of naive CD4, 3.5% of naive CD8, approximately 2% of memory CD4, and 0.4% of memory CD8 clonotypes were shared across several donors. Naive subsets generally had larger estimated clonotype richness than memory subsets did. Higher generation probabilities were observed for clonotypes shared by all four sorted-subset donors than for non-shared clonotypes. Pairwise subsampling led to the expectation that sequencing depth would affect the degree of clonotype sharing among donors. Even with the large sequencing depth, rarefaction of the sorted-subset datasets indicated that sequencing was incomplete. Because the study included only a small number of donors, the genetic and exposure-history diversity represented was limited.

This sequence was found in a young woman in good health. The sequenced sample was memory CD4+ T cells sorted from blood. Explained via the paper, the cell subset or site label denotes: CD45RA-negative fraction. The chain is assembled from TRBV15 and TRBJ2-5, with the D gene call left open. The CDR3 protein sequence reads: CATSRDGETQYF. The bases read TGTGCCACCAGCAGAGATGGGGAGACCCAGTACTTC.